This T cell receptor (beta chain) comes out of a study of beta chain features in type 1 diabetes. Overall study findings and caveats: Cells expressing TCR highly could be over-represented by cDNA sequencing. Shortening of TCRB CDR3s, moderate but significant, appeared in all four CD4+ subsets of Type 1 diabetes patients.

Germline V gene data show CDR1 as GTSNPN and CDR2 as SVGIG (reference sequence). The CDR3 is made up of 13 amino acids. V lost 3 bases and J 1 base, leaving 7 bases between the germline ends. TCRB transcripts that were expressed got sequenced, as all of the isolated RNA had been reverse transcribed. The read count averaged around 3.5 million across naive, central memory and regulatory T cell samples. The data were produced by immunoSEQ multiplex PCR, yet TCRdb's version contains in-frame clones alone and is incomplete. The data contain hundreds of thousands of clones, around 12% of them singletons. A single heparinised draw of around 110 mL on average was taken per donor. This clone appeared a few times. The antigen remains unidentified. This sample also contains other DNA sequences that code for the same CDR3.

The J gene is TRBJ1-5, the V gene TRBV30; D might be TRBD1 (5 bases). The sequenced sample consisted of naive CD4+ T cells from blood. This TCR was recovered from a man between 18 and 35 years old in good health. The DNA of the CDR3 is TGTGCCTGGAGGGGGGGAAGCAATCAGCCCCAGCATTTT. Its translation is CAWRGGSNQPQHF.